The clone carrying this T cell receptor beta chain has more than one count but fewer than ten. Its antigen remains unknown. These data belong to a study of T-cell memory formation after mild COVID-19. Across the study: In these data, TCR clusters were largely donor specific. General study findings and limits: Contracting CD4+ clones were located mainly in CM and EM, and CD8+ clones in EMRA. CD4/CD8 balance characterized clones contracting day 15 to 85, and CD4+ skew characterized later expanders.

cDNA libraries for TCR alpha and TCR beta, carrying sample barcodes and UMIs, came from 5'RACE with constant-segment primers. TCRdb fed the 5' RACE reads into MiXCR, producing one record per CDR3 protein. The table has approximately 410,000 distinct CDR3 sequences, about 25% seen once; the top ten hold around 13%. V lost 5 bases and J lost 2, with 16 bases in between. Germline V lookup: CDR1 MNHEY, CDR2 SMNVEV (reference sequence). This CDR3 comprises 15 residues. The chain uses TRBV27 and TRBJ2-7; D is undetermined. This sequence originates from an adult woman who had mild COVID-19 (a few samples of this study predate the infection). Cell type and time point are not known. Input material: PBMCs or a T cell subset sorted from them (not recorded which). The CDR3 reads CASSPNADGPYEQYF. CDR3 DNA sequence: TGTGCCAGCAGTCCTAATGCGGACGGGCCCTACGAGCAGTACTTC.